The next 13 T cell receptor beta chains were all read from a single sample in a study of blood T cell repertoires in COVID-19. This table comes from immunoSEQ multiplex PCR, and its TCRdb copy is limited to in-frame clones, with some not included. The table lists fewer than 80,000 clones, roughly 88% of them singletons, with 2% to 3% in the top ten. The sequencing input was peripheral blood. The receptors come from a human donor in a cohort sampled during active COVID-19.

The CDR3 nucleotides read TGTGCCAGCAGCTTATCCGGGACAAACGAGCAGTACTTC. Translated, it gives CASSLSGTNEQYF. The V and J genes are TRBV7-2 and TRBJ2-7; D perhaps matches TRBD1 (6 bases). V lost 2 bases to trimming and J lost 5 bases, with 10 bases between them. The germline gives CDR1 SGHTA, CDR2 FQGNSA. The CDR3 runs 13 residues.

V usage is TRBV15 and J usage is TRBJ2-7; TRBD1 aligns across 8 bases. The CDR3 contains 15 residues. Germline loops: CDR1 LNHNV, CDR2 YYDKDF (reference sequence). Trimming took 4 bases from V and 3 from J; bases not matched to a gene: 8. This CDR3 is CATSTMRQGSYEQYF. CDR3 coding DNA: TGTGCCACCAGCACCATGAGACAGGGGAGCTACGAGCAGTACTTC.

V gene TRBV19 combines with J gene TRBJ1-6; perhaps TRBD1 as D (5 bases). Trimming took 5 bases from V and 7 from J, leaving 9 bases between them. The CDR3 is 13 residues long. The V gene's germline CDR1 is LNHDA and CDR2 SQIVND (reference sequence). CDR3 bases: TGTGCCAGTAGTGACAGTCCAAATTCACCCCTCCACTTT. Translating gives CASSDSPNSPLHF.

This chain joins TRBV6-2 or TRBV6-3 and TRBJ2-1; the match to TRBD2 covers 7 bases. The CDR3 contains 15 residues. V lost 5 bases to trimming and J lost 9 bases; unmatched junction nucleotides: 13. Per the germline V gene, CDR1 is MNHEY and CDR2 is SVGEGT. The CDR3 spells CASSRGDLERSEQFF. The CDR3 coding sequence is TGTGCCAGCAGTCGGGGGGACCTAGAACGATCTGAGCAGTTCTTC.

This chain's CDR3 is CATSEAGGYTEAFF. Written as DNA, the CDR3 is TGTGCCACCAGTGAGGCAGGGGGCTACACTGAAGCTTTCTTT. The chain links TRBV24-1 to TRBJ1-1, with 8 bases lining up with TRBD1. Looked up from germline, CDR1 is KGHDR and CDR2 is SFDVKD. The CDR3 covers 14 residues. The V and J ends lost 4 bases and 3 bases, in that order; junction bases with no gene match: 3.

This chain connects TRBV11-2 to TRBJ2-7; 8 nucleotides match TRBD1. This CDR3 comprises 14 residues. Germline CDR1 and CDR2: SGHAT and FQNNGV. With 6 bases clipped from V and 5 bases from J, the junction kept 9 bases outside the gene matches. The CDR3 bases are TGTGCCAGCAGTCCCCGACAGGGGAGAAACGAGCAGTACTTC. Its translation: CASSPRQGRNEQYF.

The chain uses TRBV6-1 and TRBJ2-7; 10 bases fit TRBD2. Germline CDR1 and CDR2: MNHNS and SASEGT. Trimming at V came to 2 bases and at J to 3 bases, leaving 4 bases not matched to a gene. The CDR3 runs 15 residues. The CDR3 nucleotides read TGTGCCAGCAGTGAACAGGCTAGCGGGAGCTACGAGCAGTACTTC. This encodes CASSEQASGSYEQYF.

This rearrangement joins TRBV5-4 to TRBJ2-4; TRBD1 matches 11 bases. The J segment lost 4 bases and the V segment lost 4 bases, leaving 4 bases of the junction unmatched. CDR1 and CDR2 (germline): SGHNT, YYREEE (reference sequence). CDR3 length: 15 residues. This CDR3 is CASSEGQGVKNIQYF. CDR3 sequence (DNA): TGTGCCAGCAGCGAGGGACAGGGGGTAAAAAACATTCAGTACTTC. Supplemented by reference TRBV5-4 and TRBJ2-4, the full variable domain reads ETGVTQSPTHLIKTRGQQVTLRCSSQSGHNTVSWYQQALGQGPQFIFQYYREEENGRGNFPPRFSGLQFPNYSSELNVNALELDDSALYLCASSEGQGVKNIQYFGAGTRLSVL.

The CDR3 region has the DNA TGCGCCAGCAGCTTCAATAGCGGAGAGACCCAGTACTTC. Its translation: CASSFNSGETQYF. The V and J genes are TRBV5-1 and TRBJ2-5, with D possibly TRBD2 on 6 matching bases. The V gene lost 2 bases and the J gene lost 4 bases, with 9 bases spanning the gap. Per the germline V gene, CDR1 is SGHRS and CDR2 is YFSETQ. This CDR3 region has 13 residues.

The V call is TRBV6-5, the J call TRBJ1-4; maybe TRBD1 (6 bases). The germline V and J ends were trimmed by 5 bases and 8 bases, with 15 bases remaining between them. The CDR3 sequence is 14 residues long. From germline, CDR1 is MNHEY and CDR2 SVGAGI. This CDR3 is CASSLQGFREKLFF. The CDR3 DNA follows: TGTGCCAGCAGTCTCCAGGGGTTTAGAGAAAAACTGTTTTTT.

The J gene is TRBJ2-2, the V gene TRBV7-6; TRBD1 agrees at 9 bases. The V and J ends lost 2 bases and 5 bases, in that order; junction bases with no gene match: 9. Per germline, CDR1 SGHVS and CDR2 FNYEAQ. The CDR3 spans 17 residues. The CDR3 region is CASSLYAGQGYTGELFF. The DNA for the CDR3 is TGTGCCAGCAGCTTATACGCGGGACAGGGATATACCGGGGAGCTGTTTTTT. Full variable domain (remainder filled in from reference TRBV7-6 and TRBJ2-2): GAGVSQSPRYKVTKRGQDVALRCDPISGHVSLYWYRQALGQGPEFLTYFNYEAQQDKSGLPNDRFSAERPEGSISTLTIQRTEQRDSAMYRCASSLYAGQGYTGELFFGEGSRLTVL.

J is TRBJ1-6 and V is TRBV7-2; TRBD1 is a possible D gene (5 bases). CDR1 and CDR2 from the germline V gene are SGHTA and FQGNSA. Trimming shortened V by 1 base and J by 7 bases, and 8 bases separated the two germline ends. This CDR3 has 14 amino acids. The CDR3 DNA reads TGTGCCAGCAGCTTAGGGGGACTGAATTCACCCCTCCACTTT. Residues: CASSLGGLNSPLHF.

This clone was observed once. The chain recombines TRBV4-2 with TRBJ2-3, with 7 nucleotides matching TRBD2. Germline loops: CDR1 LGHNA, CDR2 YNFKEQ. The ends lost 0 bases at V and 0 bases at J; junction bases unmatched: 6. This CDR3 is 17 amino acids long. CDR3 in amino acids: CASSQDVSGTSTDTQYF. The CDR3, as DNA: TGTGCCAGCAGCCAAGATGTGAGCGGGACTAGCACAGATACGCAGTATTTT.